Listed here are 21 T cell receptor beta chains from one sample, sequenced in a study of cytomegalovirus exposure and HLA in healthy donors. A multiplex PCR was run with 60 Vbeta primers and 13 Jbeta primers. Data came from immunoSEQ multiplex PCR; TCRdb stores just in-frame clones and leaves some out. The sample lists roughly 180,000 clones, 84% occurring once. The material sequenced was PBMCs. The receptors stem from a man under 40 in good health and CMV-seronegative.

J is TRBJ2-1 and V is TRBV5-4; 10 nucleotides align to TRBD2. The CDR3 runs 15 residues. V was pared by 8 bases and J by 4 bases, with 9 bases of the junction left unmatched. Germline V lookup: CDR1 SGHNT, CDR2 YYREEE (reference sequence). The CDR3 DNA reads TGTGCCAGTCGGAGTCAGCGGGGGGGATACAATGAGCAGTTCTTC. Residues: CASRSQRGGYNEQFF. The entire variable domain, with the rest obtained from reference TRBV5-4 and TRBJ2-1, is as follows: ETGVTQSPTHLIKTRGQQVTLRCSSQSGHNTVSWYQQALGQGPQFIFQYYREEENGRGNFPPRFSGLQFPNYSSELNVNALELDDSALYLCASRSQRGGYNEQFFGPGTRLTVL.

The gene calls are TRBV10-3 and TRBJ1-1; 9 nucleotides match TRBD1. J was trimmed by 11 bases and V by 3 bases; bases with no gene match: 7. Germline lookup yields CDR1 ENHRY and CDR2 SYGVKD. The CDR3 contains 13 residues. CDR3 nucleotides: TGTGCCATCAGTGATAGGGACAGGGTCAGGGCTTTCTTT. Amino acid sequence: CAISDRDRVRAFF.

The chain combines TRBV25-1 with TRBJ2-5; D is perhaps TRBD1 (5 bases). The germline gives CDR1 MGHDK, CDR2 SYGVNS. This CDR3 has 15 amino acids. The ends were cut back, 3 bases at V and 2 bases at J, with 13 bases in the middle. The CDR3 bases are TGTGCCAGCAGTGACTCCCGACAGATTCAAGAGACCCAGTACTTC. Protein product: CASSDSRQIQETQYF.

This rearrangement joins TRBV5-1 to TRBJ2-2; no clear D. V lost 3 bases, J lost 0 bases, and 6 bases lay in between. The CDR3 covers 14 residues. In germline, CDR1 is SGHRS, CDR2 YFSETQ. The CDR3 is CASSSTANTGELFF. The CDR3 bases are TGCGCCAGCAGCTCCACAGCGAACACCGGGGAGCTGTTTTTT.

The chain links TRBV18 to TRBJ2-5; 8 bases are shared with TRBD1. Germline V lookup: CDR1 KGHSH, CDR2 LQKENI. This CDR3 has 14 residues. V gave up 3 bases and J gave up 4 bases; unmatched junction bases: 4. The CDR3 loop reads CASSPSGGAETQYF. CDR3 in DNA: TGTGCCAGCTCACCCTCAGGGGGCGCAGAGACCCAGTACTTC.

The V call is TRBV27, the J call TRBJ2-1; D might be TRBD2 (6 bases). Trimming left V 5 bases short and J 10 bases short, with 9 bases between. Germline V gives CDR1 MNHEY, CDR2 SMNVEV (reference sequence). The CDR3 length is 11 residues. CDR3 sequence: CASSPGGEQFF. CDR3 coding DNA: TGTGCCAGCAGTCCCGGGGGAGAGCAGTTCTTC.

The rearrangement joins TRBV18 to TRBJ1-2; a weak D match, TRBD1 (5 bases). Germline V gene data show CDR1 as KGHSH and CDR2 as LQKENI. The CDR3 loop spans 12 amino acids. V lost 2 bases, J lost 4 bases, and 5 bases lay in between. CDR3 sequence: CASSPGAYGYTF. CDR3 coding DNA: TGTGCCAGCTCACCAGGGGCCTATGGCTACACCTTC.

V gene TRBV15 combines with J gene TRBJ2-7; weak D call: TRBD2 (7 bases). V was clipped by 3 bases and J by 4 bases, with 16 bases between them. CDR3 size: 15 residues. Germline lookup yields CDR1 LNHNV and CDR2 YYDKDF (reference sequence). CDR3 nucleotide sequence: TGTGCCACCAGCAGGGGGGCGGGGGACTCTTACGAGCAGTACTTC. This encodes CATSRGAGDSYEQYF. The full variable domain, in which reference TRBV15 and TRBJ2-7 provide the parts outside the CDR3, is DAMVIQNPRYQVTQFGKPVTLSCSQTLNHNVMYWYQQKSSQAPKLLFHYYDKDFNNEADTPDNFQSRRPNTSFCFLDIRSPGLGDTAMYLCATSRGAGDSYEQYFGPGTRLTVT.

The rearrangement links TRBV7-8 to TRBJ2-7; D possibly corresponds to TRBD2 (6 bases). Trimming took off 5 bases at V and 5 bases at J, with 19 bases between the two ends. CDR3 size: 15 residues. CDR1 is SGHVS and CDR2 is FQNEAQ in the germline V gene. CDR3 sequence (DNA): TGTGCCAGCAGCGACAATGTTGGGCCGGGGGACGAGCAGTACTTC. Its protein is CASSDNVGPGDEQYF.

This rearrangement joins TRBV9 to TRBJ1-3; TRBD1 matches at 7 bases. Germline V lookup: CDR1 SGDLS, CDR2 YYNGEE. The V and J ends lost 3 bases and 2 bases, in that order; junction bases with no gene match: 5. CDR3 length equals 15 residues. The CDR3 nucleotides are TGTGCCAGCAGCGGACAGGGCACCCCTGGAAACACCATATATTTT. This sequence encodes CASSGQGTPGNTIYF.

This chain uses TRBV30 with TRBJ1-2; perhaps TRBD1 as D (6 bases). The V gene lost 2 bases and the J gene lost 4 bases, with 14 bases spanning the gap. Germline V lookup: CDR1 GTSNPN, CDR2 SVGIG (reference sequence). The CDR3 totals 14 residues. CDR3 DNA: TGTGCCTGGAGTCTGGGGGGGGCCCTCTATGGCTACACCTTC. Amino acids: CAWSLGGALYGYTF.

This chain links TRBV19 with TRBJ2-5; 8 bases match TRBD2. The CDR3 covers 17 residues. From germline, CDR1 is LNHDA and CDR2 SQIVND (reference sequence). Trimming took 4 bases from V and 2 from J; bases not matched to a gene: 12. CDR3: CASSTGGGLAGQETQYF. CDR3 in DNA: TGTGCCAGTAGTACGGGAGGTGGACTAGCCGGGCAAGAGACCCAGTACTTC.

CDR3 in amino acids: CASSELEGMNTEAFF. CDR3 bases: TGCGCCAGCAGTGAGCTGGAGGGGATGAACACTGAAGCTTTCTTT. The J gene is TRBJ1-1, the V gene TRBV10-2, with D maybe TRBD1 (5 bases). This CDR3 comprises 15 residues. Germline CDR1 reads WSHSY; CDR2 reads SAAADI. Trimming pared 2 bases from V and 0 bases from J, leaving 10 bases between.

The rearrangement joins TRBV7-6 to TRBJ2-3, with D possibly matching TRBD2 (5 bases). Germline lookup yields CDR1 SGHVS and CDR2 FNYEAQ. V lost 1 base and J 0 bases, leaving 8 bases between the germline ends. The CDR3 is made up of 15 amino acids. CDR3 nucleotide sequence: TGTGCCAGCAGCTTAGTGGCGGGTAGCACAGATACGCAGTATTTT. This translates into CASSLVAGSTDTQYF.

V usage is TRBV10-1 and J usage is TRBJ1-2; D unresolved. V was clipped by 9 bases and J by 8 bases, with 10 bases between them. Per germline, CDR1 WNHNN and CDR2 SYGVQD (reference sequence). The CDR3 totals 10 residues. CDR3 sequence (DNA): TGCGCCAGGTTCAGAAACGGCTACACCTTC. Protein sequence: CARFRNGYTF.

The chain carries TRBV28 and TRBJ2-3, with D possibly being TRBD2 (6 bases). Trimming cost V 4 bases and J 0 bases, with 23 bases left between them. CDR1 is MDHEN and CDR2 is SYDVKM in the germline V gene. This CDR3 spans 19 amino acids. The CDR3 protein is CASSSPLGGFYSSTDTQYF. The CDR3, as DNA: TGTGCCAGCAGTTCGCCGCTCGGGGGATTTTACTCCAGCACAGATACGCAGTATTTT.

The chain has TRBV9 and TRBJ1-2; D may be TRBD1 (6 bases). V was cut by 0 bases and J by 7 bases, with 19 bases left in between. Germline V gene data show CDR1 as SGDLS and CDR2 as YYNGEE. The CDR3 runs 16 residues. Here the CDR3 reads CASSVDTGFQGGGYTF. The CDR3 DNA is TGTGCCAGCAGCGTAGACACAGGGTTCCAGGGTGGTGGCTACACCTTC.

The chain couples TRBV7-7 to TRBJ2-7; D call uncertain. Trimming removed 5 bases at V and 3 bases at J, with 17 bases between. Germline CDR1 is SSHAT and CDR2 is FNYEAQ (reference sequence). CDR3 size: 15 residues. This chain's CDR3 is CASSRGMGAYYEQYF. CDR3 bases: TGTGCCAGCAGCCGCGGAATGGGTGCATACTACGAGCAGTACTTC.

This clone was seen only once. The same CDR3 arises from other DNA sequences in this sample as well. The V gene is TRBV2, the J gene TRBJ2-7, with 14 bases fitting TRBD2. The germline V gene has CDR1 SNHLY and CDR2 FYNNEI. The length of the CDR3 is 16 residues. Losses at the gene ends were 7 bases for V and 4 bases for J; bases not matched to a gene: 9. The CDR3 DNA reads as TGTGCCAGCAAAAGACTAGCGGGAGGGTCCTCTTACGAGCAGTACTTC. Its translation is CASKRLAGGSSYEQYF.

CDR3 protein: CASRRSGTSGYEQYF. CDR3 DNA sequence: TGTGCCAGCAGGAGATCCGGGACTAGCGGCTACGAGCAGTACTTC. The chain joins TRBV6-5 to TRBJ2-7; 11 positions agree with TRBD2. V lost 6 bases and J lost 3; bases outside the gene matches: 7. This CDR3 is built from 15 residues. Germline CDR1 and CDR2: MNHEY and SVGAGI.

CDR3 bases: TGTGCCAGCAGCTTGGTACCAGCGTCGGGCACCGGGGAGCTGTTTTTT. This codes for CASSLVPASGTGELFF. The chain employs TRBV5-4 and TRBJ2-2; no clear D. This CDR3 region has 16 residues. Germline V CDR1 and CDR2: SGHNT, YYREEE (reference sequence). Between the trimmed V and J ends, which lost 0 bases and 4 bases, there was a span of 13 bases.